Described below is a single T cell receptor beta chain sequence and its context. Its target is not known. These data come from a study of T cell repertoires in cytomegalovirus infection. Study-level background: Recently described HLA-C-restricted plus well-studied HLA-B-restricted CMV epitopes were used. Findings of the study overall: HLA-C-restricted CMV-specific TCR beta clonotypes were dominant in the ex vivo response.

One entry per CDR3 protein results from TCRdb running MiXCR on the reads. Of about 78,000 distinct CDR3 sequences in the sample, around 42% were seen once. The receptor comes from a human donor in good health (CMV status not recorded). Some clones in this sample may be carry-over from other donors' samples. Sequenced material: CD8+ T cells from cultured PBMCs, taken from culture after CMV antigen stimulation.

CDR3 DNA: TGCGCCAGCAGCTTGGAGGGACCAGACAACTATGGCTACACCTTC. Translated: CASSLEGPDNYGYTF. The chain is built from TRBV5-1 and TRBJ1-2; possible D gene TRBD1, 5 bases. There are 15 residues in the CDR3. The V gene lost 0 bases and the J gene lost 2 bases, with 11 bases spanning the gap. Germline CDR1 reads SGHRS; CDR2 reads YFSETQ.